This T cell receptor (beta chain) originates from a study of T cell responses to AZD1222 COVID-19 vaccine. Overall study: Pooled samples include second doses given at about 4 or 12 weeks. Regarding the study as a whole: In the spike-specific TCR repertoire, nearly half reportedly target unmutated variant regions. Clonal diversity may have been underestimated, and the donors were mostly white British, with more females than males. Mapped onto spike, vaccine-associated CD4 TCRs spanned it and were dominant at 160-218 and 743-854.

Here immunoSEQ multiplex PCR was the method, and the copy in TCRdb shows in-frame clones only, minus some. Here the sample spans about 200,000 clones, approximately 92% being singletons. On this clone itself: Its antigen is as yet unknown.

From germline, CDR1 is MRHNA and CDR2 SNTAGT. This CDR3 comprises 17 residues. The J segment lost 2 bases and the V segment lost 4 bases, leaving 13 bases of the junction unmatched. This receptor was identified in an adult in good health. The sequenced sample was peripheral blood, obtained on day 0 of AZD1222 vaccination. The chain joins TRBV6-4 to TRBJ2-5, with TRBD2 matching over 7 bases. CDR3 in DNA: TGTGCCAGCAGTGCCGACCCGGGGGGTGTCGGGCAAGAGACCCAGTACTTC. It yields the protein CASSADPGGVGQETQYF.